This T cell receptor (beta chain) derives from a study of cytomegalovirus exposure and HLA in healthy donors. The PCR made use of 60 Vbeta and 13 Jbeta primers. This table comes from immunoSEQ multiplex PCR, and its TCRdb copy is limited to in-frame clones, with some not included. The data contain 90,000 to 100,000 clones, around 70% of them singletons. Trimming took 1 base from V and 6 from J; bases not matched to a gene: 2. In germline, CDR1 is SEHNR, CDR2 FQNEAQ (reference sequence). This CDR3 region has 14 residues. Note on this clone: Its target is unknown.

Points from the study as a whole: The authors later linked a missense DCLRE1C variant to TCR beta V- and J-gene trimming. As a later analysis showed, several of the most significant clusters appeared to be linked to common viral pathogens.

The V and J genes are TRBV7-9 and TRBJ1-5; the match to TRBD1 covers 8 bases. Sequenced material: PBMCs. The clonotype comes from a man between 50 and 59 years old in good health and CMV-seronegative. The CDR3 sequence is CASSLETGAQPQHF. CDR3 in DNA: TGTGCCAGCAGCTTAGAGACAGGGGCTCAGCCCCAGCATTTT.